Sequencing of this T cell receptor (beta chain) was carried out in a study of CD8+ T cells in alopecia areata. After isolation, RNA underwent reverse transcription to generate cDNA as the sequencing template. The data were produced by immunoSEQ multiplex PCR, yet TCRdb's version contains in-frame clones alone and is incomplete. The data contain about 140,000 clones, around four fifths of them singletons. The CDR3 sequence is 15 residues long. Germline V CDR1 and CDR2: SGHTA, FQGNSA. V was cut by 5 bases and J by 2 bases, with 15 bases left in between. Specified treatment: oral pan-JAK inhibitor, 5-10 mg twice daily.

This sequence originates from a human donor with alopecia areata. The source material was CD8+ T cells sorted from blood, sampled at week 4, from a patient treated with tofacitinib. V and J are TRBV7-2 and TRBJ2-5; a weak D match, TRBD2 (6 bases). Written as DNA, the CDR3 is TGTGCCAGCAGCACGACTAGTCCCTATCAAGAGACCCAGTACTTC. Its protein is CASSTTSPYQETQYF. The full variable domain, completed using reference TRBV7-2 and TRBJ2-5, is GAGVSQSPSNKVTEKGKDVELRCDPISGHTALYWYRQSLGQGLEFLIYFQGNSAPDKSGLPSDRFSAERTGGSVSTLTIQRTQQEDSAVYLCASSTTSPYQETQYFGPGTRLLVL.